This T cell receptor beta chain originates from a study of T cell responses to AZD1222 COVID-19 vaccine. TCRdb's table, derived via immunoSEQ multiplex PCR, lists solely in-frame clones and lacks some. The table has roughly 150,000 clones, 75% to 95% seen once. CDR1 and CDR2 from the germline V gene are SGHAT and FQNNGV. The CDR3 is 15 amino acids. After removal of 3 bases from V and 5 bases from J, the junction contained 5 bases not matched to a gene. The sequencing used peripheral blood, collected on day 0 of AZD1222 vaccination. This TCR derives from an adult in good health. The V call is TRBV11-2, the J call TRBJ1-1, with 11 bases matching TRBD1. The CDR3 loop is CASSLGGTGGTEAFF. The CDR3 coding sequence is TGTGCCAGCAGCTTGGGCGGGACAGGGGGAACTGAAGCTTTCTTT.